What follows are 18 T cell receptor beta chains derived from one specimen sequenced in a study of T cells expressing NK-cell markers. With the 5' RACE reads reprocessed, TCRdb shows one record per CDR3 protein and no DNA. The sample totals about 390,000 distinct CDR3 sequences; its top ten clones hold about 10%. Sequencing input: blood T cells: a sorted CD56 or NKG2C T cell subset, CD4+ or CD8+ T cells, or bulk PBMC T cells (not recorded which). These receptors all stem from a woman aged 50 to 60 in good health.

The V call is TRBV5-1, the J call TRBJ2-3; TCRdb reports TRBD2, a call that lacks DNA to check it against. Germline V gene data show CDR1 as SGHRS and CDR2 as YFSETQ. This CDR3 is built from 15 residues. CDR3 sequence: CASSSGSSRTDTQYF. Drawing the rest from reference TRBV5-1 and TRBJ2-3, the complete variable domain is KAGVTQTPRYLIKTRGQQVTLSCSPISGHRSVSWYQQTPGQGLQFLFEYFSETQRNKGNFPGRFSGRQFSNSRSEMNVSTLELGDSALYLCASSSGSSRTDTQYFGPGTRLTVL.

This chain joins TRBV5-1 and TRBJ2-4. This CDR3 has 18 residues. CDR1 is SGHRS and CDR2 is YFSETQ in the germline V gene. The CDR3 here is CASSRPSDRGIAKNIQYF.

J is TRBJ1-1 and V is TRBV6-5; TCRdb designates TRBD1, a call that cannot be tested without DNA. The CDR3 runs 14 residues. The V gene's germline CDR1 is MNHEY and CDR2 SVGAGI. CDR3 in amino acids: CASKHGGGNTEAFF.

The gene calls are TRBV10-3 and TRBJ2-1; TCRdb reports TRBD1, a call that lacks DNA to check it against. CDR1 and CDR2 from the germline V gene are ENHRY and SYGVKD. The CDR3 extends over 13 amino acids. The CDR3 sequence: CAIGADYYNEQFF.

This chain links TRBV10-2 with TRBJ2-1; lacking DNA, the TRBD2 call made by TCRdb goes unchecked. In germline, CDR1 is WSHSY, CDR2 SAAADI. This CDR3 is 15 amino acids long. CDR3 protein: CASRLAGGPGGEQFF.

This sequence joins TRBV29-1 and TRBJ2-2; the TCRdb D gene call, TRBD1, has no DNA to confirm it. From germline, CDR1 is SQVTM and CDR2 ANQGSEA. This CDR3 contains 12 residues. This CDR3 reads CSTAEGTGELFF.

The V gene is TRBV6-6, the J gene TRBJ2-2. Looked up from germline, CDR1 is MNHNY and CDR2 is SVGAGI (reference sequence). The CDR3 is 14 amino acids. CDR3: CASSSDQNTGELFF.

The chain recombines TRBV18 with TRBJ2-1; TCRdb designates TRBD2, a call that cannot be tested without DNA. The CDR3 loop spans 16 amino acids. Germline values: CDR1 KGHSH, CDR2 LQKENI. CDR3 sequence: CASSPPGLAVPDEQFF.

This chain connects TRBV7-6 to TRBJ2-5; TCRdb's assignment of TRBD1 cannot be checked, as there is no DNA. Germline CDR1 and CDR2: SGHVS and FNYEAQ. This CDR3 is built from 15 residues. The CDR3 region is CASSFQPGVQETQYF. The full variable domain, rest sourced from reference TRBV7-6 and TRBJ2-5, is GAGVSQSPRYKVTKRGQDVALRCDPISGHVSLYWYRQALGQGPEFLTYFNYEAQQDKSGLPNDRFSAERPEGSISTLTIQRTEQRDSAMYRCASSFQPGVQETQYFGPGTRLLVL.

The J gene is TRBJ2-7, the V gene TRBV4-2; TCRdb lists TRBD1, though no DNA is available to test this call. CDR1 and CDR2 from the germline V gene are LGHNA and YNFKEQ. The CDR3 consists of 20 residues. Here the CDR3 reads CASSQDATGAGEKAPYEQYF.

The J gene is TRBJ2-1, the V gene TRBV12-3 or TRBV12-4; checking the TCRdb D call of TRBD1 is not possible without DNA. This CDR3 has 13 amino acids. CDR3 residues: CASTLAGYNEQFF.

The CDR3 sequence: CSALRRGGQGPRYSNQPQHF. This chain connects TRBV20-1 to TRBJ1-5; TCRdb indicates TRBD1, and absent DNA this call remains unverified. The germline V gene has CDR1 DFQATT and CDR2 SNEGSKA (reference sequence). The CDR3 extends over 20 amino acids.

The rearrangement joins TRBV11-2 to TRBJ2-1; without DNA, the TCRdb call of TRBD2 cannot be checked. The CDR3 loop spans 14 amino acids. Germline values: CDR1 SGHAT, CDR2 FQNNGV. CDR3 sequence reads: CASSFTRAANEQFF.

J is TRBJ2-3 and V is TRBV6-2 or TRBV6-3; TCRdb picks TRBD2, but there is no DNA to check that call. CDR3 size: 15 residues. Per the germline V gene, CDR1 is MNHEY and CDR2 is SVGEGT. CDR3 region: CASRPGSGRSDTQYF.

The gene calls are TRBV6-5 and TRBJ2-7; TCRdb's D call of TRBD1 is untestable without DNA. Germline CDR1 and CDR2: MNHEY and SVGAGI. CDR3 size: 14 residues. CDR3 sequence: CASSRQGGSYEQYF.

The genes are TRBV25-1 and TRBJ2-7; TCRdb proposes TRBD2, but this gene call is untestable without DNA. In germline, CDR1 is MGHDK, CDR2 SYGVNS. This CDR3 is built from 13 residues. The CDR3: CASSARSSGEQYF.

The chain recombines TRBV24-1 with TRBJ2-1; TCRdb's assignment of TRBD1 cannot be checked, as there is no DNA. This CDR3 is 15 amino acids long. Germline V gene sequence: CDR1 KGHDR, CDR2 SFDVKD. Here the CDR3 reads CATSLTGIGNNEQFF.

The genes are TRBV5-1 and TRBJ2-7; TCRdb reports TRBD2, a call that lacks DNA to check it against. Germline-derived CDR1 and CDR2 are SGHRS and YFSETQ. The CDR3 consists of 16 residues. The CDR3 reads CASSRNLAGEHYEQYF.